Below, 31 T cell receptor beta chains from the same sample are listed, as sequenced in a study of OX40 agonist ivuxolimab in advanced cancers. The library was prepared using the immunoSEQ multiplex PCR assay. TCRdb took over this immuneACCESS table, retaining in-frame rearrangements with V and J assigned. Such tables are incomplete; in checked studies, under half of the missing clones stem from an unresolved V gene, and the remainder is unexplained. This sample lists 70,000 to 80,000 clones; more than 75% were detected once. In total, the top ten clones hold roughly 0.77% of the sample. Sequenced material: CD4+ or CD8+ T cells sorted from blood, taken in a trial of the OX40 agonist ivuxolimab. All receptors derive from an adult with an advanced solid tumor such as melanoma, head and neck, liver or kidney cancer.

The chain uses TRBV30 and TRBJ2-1; D is perhaps TRBD2 (5 bases). The germline V and J ends were trimmed by 5 bases and 0 bases, with 11 bases remaining between them. This CDR3 is 14 amino acids long. Germline-derived CDR1 and CDR2 are GTSNPN and SVGIG (reference sequence). The CDR3 protein is CAWERTSSYNEQFF. Written as DNA, the CDR3 is TGTGCCTGGGAGCGGACGAGCTCCTACAATGAGCAGTTCTTC.

The chain carries TRBV7-6 and TRBJ2-7; D may correspond to TRBD1 or TRBD2 (5 bases each). Germline CDR1 reads SGHVS; CDR2 reads FNYEAQ. V was cut by 1 base and J by 3 bases, with 13 bases left in between. The CDR3 sequence is 15 residues long. CDR3 residues: CASSLGGWGIYEQYF. Here the CDR3 DNA reads TGTGCCAGCAGCTTAGGGGGGTGGGGGATCTACGAGCAGTACTTC.

The chain joins TRBV5-1 to TRBJ1-3, with TRBD1 identical over 7 bases. The CDR3 runs to 15 residues. V was clipped by 5 bases and J by 2 bases; unmatched bases: 7. Germline-derived CDR1 and CDR2 are SGHRS and YFSETQ. The DNA for the CDR3 is TGCGCCAGCAGTACTGAGGGGGCGCCTGGAAACACCATATATTTT. This translates into CASSTEGAPGNTIYF.

The V gene is TRBV27, the J gene TRBJ2-5, with D perhaps matching TRBD1 (5 bases). V lost 5 bases to trimming and J lost 7 bases, with 23 bases between them. This CDR3 is 16 amino acids long. CDR1 and CDR2 from the germline V gene are MNHEY and SMNVEV (reference sequence). The CDR3 DNA reads TGTGCCAGCAGTCCCCCCCCCAACAGGTACCAGTGGACCCAGTACTTC. This gives the protein CASSPPPNRYQWTQYF.

In the case of this clone: Other nucleotide sequences from this sample produce the same CDR3. V is TRBV29-1 and J is TRBJ1-2; 12 nucleotides match TRBD1. This CDR3 has 15 amino acids. The V and J ends lost 4 bases and 11 bases, in that order; junction bases with no gene match: 14. The V gene's germline CDR1 is SQVTM and CDR2 ANQGSEA. Here the CDR3 reads CSVGAGQGALRGYTF. CDR3 DNA: TGCAGCGTTGGGGCGGGACAGGGGGCCCTTCGGGGTTACACCTTC.

The chain has TRBV7-2 and TRBJ1-1; a possible D gene is TRBD1 (6 bases). Germline-derived CDR1 and CDR2 are SGHTA and FQGNSA. This CDR3 has 13 residues. V was shortened by 3 bases and J by 4 bases, with 9 bases between the two germline ends. CDR3 loop: CASSLRGLTEAFF. DNA for the CDR3: TGTGCCAGCAGCTTGCGGGGGCTCACTGAAGCTTTCTTT. Complete variable domain (other parts from reference TRBV7-2 and TRBJ1-1): GAGVSQSPSNKVTEKGKDVELRCDPISGHTALYWYRQSLGQGLEFLIYFQGNSAPDKSGLPSDRFSAERTGGSVSTLTIQRTQQEDSAVYLCASSLRGLTEAFFGQGTRLTVV.

This chain connects TRBV19 to TRBJ2-5, with 8 nucleotides matching TRBD1. The CDR3 covers 16 residues. The germline V gene has CDR1 LNHDA and CDR2 SQIVND (reference sequence). After removal of 0 bases from V and 5 bases from J, the junction contained 8 bases not matched to a gene. CDR3 protein: CASSIDHLRQGETQYF. The CDR3, as DNA: TGTGCCAGTAGTATAGATCATCTGAGACAGGGGGAGACCCAGTACTTC. Drawing the rest from reference TRBV19 and TRBJ2-5, the complete variable domain is DGGITQSPKYLFRKEGQNVTLSCEQNLNHDAMYWYRQDPGQGLRLIYYSQIVNDFQKGDIAEGYSVSREKKESFPLTVTSAQKNPTAFYLCASSIDHLRQGETQYFGPGTRLLVL.

The V gene is TRBV2, the J gene TRBJ1-1; D gene unclear. CDR3 size: 13 residues. CDR1 and CDR2 from the germline V gene are SNHLY and FYNNEI. The V end lost 4 bases, the J end lost 1 base, and 7 bases lay between the germline ends. CDR3 protein: CASSAQPNTEAFF. The CDR3 nucleotides read TGTGCCAGCAGTGCACAGCCGAACACTGAAGCTTTCTTT.

This clone came up once. The rearrangement links TRBV7-9 to TRBJ1-3; tentatively, D is TRBD1 (6 bases). CDR1 and CDR2 from the germline V gene are SEHNR and FQNEAQ (reference sequence). Trimming left V 5 bases short and J 9 bases short, with 23 bases between. This CDR3 is built from 16 residues. CDR3 DNA: TGTGCCAGCAGCCCCCGCCGGACAGCCGGGTCAGGCACCATATATTTT. Translated, it gives CASSPRRTAGSGTIYF.

The V gene is TRBV29-1, the J gene TRBJ2-2, with 10 nucleotides matching TRBD1. Germline CDR1 SQVTM, CDR2 ANQGSEA. Trimming removed 7 bases from V and 5 bases from J; junction bases left unmatched: 4. This CDR3 spans 13 amino acids. The CDR3 nucleotides are TGCAGCGCGGACAGGGGGAGTACCGGGGAGCTGTTTTTT. Translated: CSADRGSTGELFF.

J is TRBJ2-5 and V is TRBV5-1, with 12 nucleotides matching TRBD2. CDR1 is SGHRS, CDR2 YFSETQ, per germline. The CDR3 extends over 18 amino acids. The V gene end was trimmed by 4 bases and the J gene end by 0 bases; junction bases not matched to a gene: 10. CDR3 residues: CASSRRLAGGHDQETQYF. CDR3 DNA sequence: TGCGCCAGCAGCAGAAGGCTAGCGGGAGGGCACGACCAAGAGACCCAGTACTTC.

The chain has TRBV11-2 and TRBJ2-5, with 8 bases that match TRBD1. Germline V lookup: CDR1 SGHAT, CDR2 FQNNGV. The CDR3 has 15 amino acids. The V segment lost 1 base and the J segment 5 bases; nucleotides outside the gene matches: 6. CDR3 loop: CASSLGAGGMETQYF. CDR3 in DNA: TGTGCCAGCAGCTTAGGCGCAGGGGGCATGGAGACCCAGTACTTC.

The chain uses TRBV10-2 and TRBJ1-5; D is undetermined. The CDR3 consists of 13 residues. The ends were cut back, 7 bases at V and 3 bases at J, with 10 bases in the middle. CDR1 is WSHSY and CDR2 is SAAADI in the germline V gene. The CDR3 is CASKGQFNQPQHF. CDR3 nucleotides: TGCGCCAGCAAGGGTCAGTTCAATCAGCCCCAGCATTTT.

The chain recombines TRBV6-5 with TRBJ2-7, with 7 bases lining up with TRBD2. Germline V lookup: CDR1 MNHEY, CDR2 SVGAGI. This CDR3 has 15 amino acids. With 4 bases clipped from V and 3 bases from J, the junction kept 9 bases outside the gene matches. The CDR3 here is CASSSPGGTNYEQYF. CDR3 nucleotides: TGTGCCAGCAGTTCACCGGGGGGTACTAACTACGAGCAGTACTTC.

A note on this clone: At the DNA level, this CDR3 is encoded by other sequences in the same sample as well. The rearrangement uses TRBV5-1 and TRBJ2-7; no definite D call. There are 11 residues in the CDR3. The germline V and J ends were trimmed by 5 bases and 0 bases, with 3 bases remaining between them. The germline V gene encodes CDR1 SGHRS and CDR2 YFSETQ. The CDR3 DNA reads as TGCGCCAGCAGTTCCTCCTACGAGCAGTACTTC. Translated: CASSSSYEQYF. Complete variable domain (other parts from reference TRBV5-1 and TRBJ2-7): KAGVTQTPRYLIKTRGQQVTLSCSPISGHRSVSWYQQTPGQGLQFLFEYFSETQRNKGNFPGRFSGRQFSNSRSEMNVSTLELGDSALYLCASSSSYEQYFGPGTRLTVT.

This chain links TRBV5-1 with TRBJ1-2; a weak D match, TRBD1 (5 bases). CDR1 is SGHRS and CDR2 is YFSETQ in the germline V gene. Trimming removed 4 bases at V and 5 bases at J, with 15 bases between. The CDR3 is 14 residues long. CDR3 sequence reads: CASSPGGTLYGYTF. CDR3 coding DNA: TGCGCCAGCAGCCCCGGAGGGACGCTGTATGGCTACACCTTC.

The chain links TRBV7-3 to TRBJ1-6; the D gene is possibly TRBD1 (6 bases). This CDR3 is built from 14 residues. The V and J ends lost 6 bases and 5 bases respectively, with 11 bases between them. Germline V lookup: CDR1 SGHTA, CDR2 FQGTGA. The CDR3 sequence is CASSRQGNNSPLHF. The CDR3 DNA is TGTGCCAGCAGTCGCCAGGGGAATAATTCACCCCTCCACTTT.

CDR3 bases: TGTGCCAGCAGCTTAGGAGGCAGTGTCAATGAGCAGTTCTTC. Translation gives CASSLGGSVNEQFF. The V gene is TRBV7-3, the J gene TRBJ2-1; TRBD2 is a possible D gene (5 bases). Trimming took off 2 bases at V and 6 bases at J, with 11 bases between the two ends. There are 14 residues in the CDR3. Germline V lookup: CDR1 SGHTA, CDR2 FQGTGA.

The chain combines TRBV10-3 with TRBJ2-2; D may be TRBD2 (5 bases). Deletions cut 4 bases from V and 0 bases from J, with 15 bases between. The CDR3 length is 17 residues. Germline V gene lookup returns CDR1 ENHRY and CDR2 SYGVKD. CDR3 nucleotide sequence: TGTGCCATCAGTGGGACTCCGGGCCGAACGAACACCGGGGAGCTGTTTTTT. Protein: CAISGTPGRTNTGELFF.

This clone was detected a few times. This rearrangement joins TRBV6-5 to TRBJ2-2; the match to TRBD2 covers 11 bases. Germline CDR1 MNHEY, CDR2 SVGAGI. The V segment lost 6 bases and the J segment 7 bases; nucleotides outside the gene matches: 4. This CDR3 is built from 14 residues. DNA for the CDR3: TGTGCCAGCAGACCTAGCGGGGGGCGCGGGGAGCTGTTTTTT. Translation gives CASRPSGGRGELFF.

The CDR3 DNA reads TGCGCCAGCAGCCAAGATGGGGCAGGGTCTTACTATGGCTACACCTTC. It codes for CASSQDGAGSYYGYTF. The rearrangement joins TRBV4-1 to TRBJ1-2; D possibly corresponds to TRBD1 (5 bases). CDR3 size: 16 residues. V shed 0 bases and J shed 3 bases, with 14 bases lying between them. Germline CDR1 MGHRA, CDR2 YSYEKL.

The V and J genes are TRBV5-4 and TRBJ1-5; D might be TRBD1 (6 bases). This CDR3 is 16 amino acids long. The V end was cut by 0 bases, the J end by 4 bases, with 14 bases between. Germline V gene lookup returns CDR1 SGHNT and CDR2 YYREEE (reference sequence). The chain's CDR3 is CASSLGGRGSNQPQHF. In DNA, the CDR3 is TGTGCCAGCAGCTTGGGCGGCAGGGGTTCAAATCAGCCCCAGCATTTT.

This sequence joins TRBV30 and TRBJ1-6, with TRBD1 matching 9 bases. Germline CDR1 reads GTSNPN; CDR2 reads SVGIG (reference sequence). The J segment lost 10 bases and the V segment lost 3 bases, leaving 4 bases of the junction unmatched. This CDR3 contains 13 residues. This chain's CDR3 is CAWSGQGSSPLHF. For the CDR3, the DNA is TGTGCCTGGAGCGGACAGGGGAGCTCACCCCTCCACTTT.

The CDR3 loop reads CATSRDAGRNEKLFF. CDR3 coding DNA: TGTGCCACCAGCAGAGATGCAGGGCGAAATGAAAAACTGTTTTTT. This chain connects TRBV15 to TRBJ1-4, with D perhaps TRBD1 (5 bases). Trimming took off 0 bases at V and 5 bases at J, with 10 bases between the two ends. Germline-derived CDR1 and CDR2 are LNHNV and YYDKDF (reference sequence). The CDR3 runs 15 residues.

In nucleotides, the CDR3 is TGTGCCAGTAGCCCACAGGGGGTTTTCTCTGGAAACACCATATATTTT. Protein sequence: CASSPQGVFSGNTIYF. The chain uses TRBV19 and TRBJ1-3; 8 nucleotides agree with TRBD1. CDR1 LNHDA and CDR2 SQIVND come from the germline V gene (reference sequence). Losses at the gene ends were 6 bases for V and 0 bases for J; bases not matched to a gene: 7. The CDR3 contains 16 residues.

This chain links TRBV11-2 with TRBJ2-7, with TRBD2 matching 9 bases. V gave up 5 bases and J gave up 0 bases; unmatched junction bases: 11. The CDR3 runs 17 residues. In germline, CDR1 is SGHAT, CDR2 FQNNGV. The DNA for the CDR3 is TGTGCCAGCAGCCTCATAGGCGGTAGCGGGAGCTCCTACGAGCAGTACTTC. This gives the protein CASSLIGGSGSSYEQYF.

The chain joins TRBV6-1 to TRBJ1-5; D unclear. With 6 bases removed from V and 5 bases from J, the gap between germline ends came to 11 bases. The CDR3 runs 13 residues. Per germline, CDR1 MNHNS and CDR2 SASEGT. Here the CDR3 reads CASSSRWDQPQHF. The CDR3 bases are TGTGCCAGCAGCTCCCGGTGGGATCAGCCCCAGCATTTT.

The chain combines TRBV2 with TRBJ2-5; 11 bases are shared with TRBD2. The CDR3 runs to 13 residues. Germline trimming cut 6 bases from V and 4 bases from J; bases unmatched to any gene: 1. Per the germline V gene, CDR1 is SNHLY and CDR2 is FYNNEI. Here the CDR3 DNA reads TGTGCCAGCAGACTAGCGGGAGTAGAGACCCAGTACTTC. Translation gives CASRLAGVETQYF.

This clone has a handful of counts. This sequence joins TRBV7-8 and TRBJ2-7, with 11 positions matching TRBD2. The CDR3 is 15 residues long. Germline V gene sequence: CDR1 SGHVS, CDR2 FQNEAQ. V lost 2 bases, J lost 4 bases, and 4 bases stayed unmatched. The CDR3 nucleotides are TGTGCCAGCAGCTTACGGGTAGCGGGAGGGTACGAGCAGTACTTC. Translating it yields CASSLRVAGGYEQYF.

The CDR3 spells CASSLHGPLNTEAFF. The CDR3 DNA is TGTGCCAGCTCACTCCACGGACCCCTCAACACTGAAGCTTTCTTT. The genes are TRBV18 and TRBJ1-1, with D uncertain. Germline V gives CDR1 KGHSH, CDR2 LQKENI. Trimming left V 4 bases short and J 2 bases short, with 14 bases between. The CDR3 totals 15 residues.

This chain links TRBV6-6 with TRBJ1-2; D is ambiguous. The CDR3 covers 16 residues. In germline, CDR1 is MNHNY, CDR2 SVGAGI (reference sequence). The V end lost 2 bases, the J end lost 4 bases, and 17 bases lay between the germline ends. The CDR3 sequence is CASSYDGSASSYGYTF. The CDR3 region has the DNA TGTGCCAGCAGTTACGACGGCAGTGCTAGCTCCTATGGCTACACCTTC.